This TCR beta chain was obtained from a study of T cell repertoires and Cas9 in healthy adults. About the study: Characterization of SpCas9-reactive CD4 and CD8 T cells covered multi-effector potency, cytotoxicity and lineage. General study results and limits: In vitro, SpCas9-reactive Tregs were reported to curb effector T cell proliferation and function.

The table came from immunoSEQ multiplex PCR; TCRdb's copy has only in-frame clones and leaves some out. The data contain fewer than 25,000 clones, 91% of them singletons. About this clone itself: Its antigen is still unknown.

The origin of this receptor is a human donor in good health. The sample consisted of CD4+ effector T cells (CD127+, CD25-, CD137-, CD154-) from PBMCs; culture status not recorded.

This chain's CDR3 is CASSGTGAPYGYTF. The CDR3 DNA is TGTGCCAGCAGCGGGACAGGTGCCCCCTATGGCTACACCTTC. V gene TRBV6-6 combines with J gene TRBJ1-2; TRBD1 matches 8 bases. J was trimmed by 4 bases and V by 6 bases; bases with no gene match: 7. This CDR3 is 14 amino acids long. Per germline, CDR1 MNHNY and CDR2 SVGAGI (reference sequence).